Each of the 14 T cell receptor beta chains below was sequenced from the same sample in a study of control samples from healthy donors and cancer patients. Generated by immunoSEQ multiplex PCR, the TCRdb table keeps only in-frame clones and is missing some. The sample records 80,000 to 100,000 clones, around 90% being singletons. Input material: blood. These receptors originate from a young man in good health.

The J gene is TRBJ2-7, the V gene TRBV30; 8 bases agree with TRBD1. The J segment lost 1 base and the V segment lost 0 bases, leaving 5 bases of the junction unmatched. The germline gives CDR1 GTSNPN, CDR2 SVGIG (reference sequence). The CDR3 runs 15 residues. CDR3 loop: CAWSVSQGASYEQYF. CDR3 bases: TGTGCCTGGAGTGTTAGCCAGGGGGCGTCCTACGAGCAGTACTTC.

The chain uses TRBV18 and TRBJ1-6, with TRBD1 identical over 9 bases. The V gene end was trimmed by 3 bases and the J gene end by 7 bases; junction bases not matched to a gene: 1. CDR3 length: 14 amino acids. Germline CDR1 is KGHSH and CDR2 is LQKENI. CDR3 protein: CASSPGTGNSPLHF. The DNA for the CDR3 is TGTGCCAGCTCACCCGGGACAGGGAATTCACCCCTCCACTTT.

The chain is built from TRBV29-1 and TRBJ1-6; D uncertain. CDR1 is SQVTM and CDR2 is ANQGSEA in the germline V gene. The V and J ends lost 6 bases and 6 bases respectively, with 9 bases between them. CDR3 length equals 12 residues. The CDR3: CSVKKGNSPLHF. DNA for the CDR3: TGCAGCGTAAAAAAGGGTAATTCACCCCTCCACTTT.

The chain combines TRBV27 with TRBJ2-7; TRBD1 might be the D (5 bases). Germline V gene lookup returns CDR1 MNHEY and CDR2 SMNVEV (reference sequence). Trimming removed 2 bases at V and 0 bases at J, with 11 bases between. The CDR3 consists of 15 residues. CDR3 sequence: CASSLGQGLSYEQYF. In DNA, the CDR3 is TGTGCCAGCAGTTTAGGGCAGGGCCTCTCCTACGAGCAGTACTTC.

This rearrangement joins TRBV7-2 to TRBJ2-7; 8 nucleotides line up with TRBD2. Germline V gene sequence: CDR1 SGHTA, CDR2 FQGNSA. The CDR3 loop spans 14 amino acids. The V segment lost 3 bases and the J segment 1 base; nucleotides outside the gene matches: 2. CDR3 loop: CASSLQRGSYEQYF. The CDR3 nucleotides are TGTGCCAGCAGCTTGCAGCGGGGGTCCTACGAGCAGTACTTC.

This clone has only a few counts. This chain uses TRBV29-1 with TRBJ2-1; D call uncertain. V was trimmed by 3 bases and J by 0 bases, leaving 9 bases between them. The CDR3 runs 14 residues. Germline V gene lookup returns CDR1 SQVTM and CDR2 ANQGSEA. CDR3 loop: CSVEQVRSYNEQFF. CDR3 sequence (DNA): TGCAGCGTTGAGCAAGTGCGCTCCTACAATGAGCAGTTCTTC.

The chain links TRBV28 to TRBJ1-4; D gene ambiguous. The CDR3 totals 14 residues. The germline V gene encodes CDR1 MDHEN and CDR2 SYDVKM. V gave up 1 base and J gave up 6 bases, with 9 bases separating them. The CDR3 here is CASSLSAPDEKLFF. As DNA, the CDR3 is TGTGCCAGCAGTTTATCGGCGCCTGATGAAAAACTGTTTTTT.

This clone was detected only once. The chain has TRBV11-3 and TRBJ2-1; 11 positions agree with TRBD2. The CDR3 has 15 amino acids. Trimming took 3 bases from V and 6 from J; bases not matched to a gene: 4. Germline V gene sequence: CDR1 SGHNT, CDR2 YENEEA. As DNA, the CDR3 is TGTGCCAGCAGCTTCGGACTAGCGGGTGGCAATGAGCAGTTCTTC. Protein sequence: CASSFGLAGGNEQFF.

V usage is TRBV15 and J usage is TRBJ2-7; TRBD2 aligns across 11 bases. The CDR3 consists of 16 residues. V gave up 0 bases and J gave up 3 bases; unmatched junction bases: 4. Germline V gives CDR1 LNHNV, CDR2 YYDKDF (reference sequence). The CDR3 sequence is CATSREPLAGGYEQYF. Here the CDR3 DNA reads TGTGCCACCAGCAGAGAGCCGCTAGCGGGAGGCTACGAGCAGTACTTC.

J is TRBJ2-3 and V is TRBV7-6, with D perhaps TRBD1 (5 bases). This CDR3 spans 14 amino acids. Trimming cost V 3 bases and J 1 base, with 8 bases left between them. Germline V gives CDR1 SGHVS, CDR2 FNYEAQ. The CDR3 DNA is TGTGCCAGCAGCTTCGACAGCCGCACAGATACGCAGTATTTT. Amino acid sequence: CASSFDSRTDTQYF.

The chain carries TRBV2 and TRBJ1-2, with D perhaps TRBD1 (6 bases). There are 14 residues in the CDR3. The V gene lost 7 bases and the J gene lost 8 bases, with 20 bases spanning the gap. Germline-derived CDR1 and CDR2 are SNHLY and FYNNEI. CDR3 DNA sequence: TGTGCCAGCACCGGACAGACGGGCTTAGAAGGCTACACCTTC. It is translated as CASTGQTGLEGYTF.

This clone was recorded a few times. V and J are TRBV7-9 and TRBJ2-2; D might be TRBD2 (5 bases). Germline values: CDR1 SEHNR, CDR2 FQNEAQ (reference sequence). V was shortened by 4 bases and J by 7 bases, with 10 bases between the two germline ends. The length of the CDR3 is 13 residues. The chain's CDR3 is CASSSTGIGELFF. Here the CDR3 DNA reads TGTGCCAGCAGCTCGACGGGGATCGGGGAGCTGTTTTTT.

V is TRBV30 and J is TRBJ1-2, with D possibly TRBD1 on 6 matching bases. From germline, CDR1 is GTSNPN and CDR2 SVGIG (reference sequence). The ends were cut back, 2 bases at V and 6 bases at J, with 13 bases in the middle. CDR3 size: 13 residues. CDR3 sequence reads: CAWSPQGLHGYTF. The CDR3 DNA reads TGTGCCTGGAGTCCCCAGGGGCTTCATGGCTACACCTTC.

The rearrangement joins TRBV11-1 to TRBJ1-4; D not certain. The CDR3 runs 15 residues. With 5 bases removed from V and 6 bases from J, the gap between germline ends came to 16 bases. Germline lookup yields CDR1 SGHAT and CDR2 FQDESV (reference sequence). This CDR3 is CASSDAHFNDEKLFF. DNA for the CDR3: TGTGCCAGCAGCGACGCGCACTTCAATGATGAAAAACTGTTTTTT.